This TCR beta chain was obtained from a study of molecular identifiers for immune sequencing clone quantification. TCRdb re-called the PCR reads with MiXCR, one entry per CDR3 protein. Here the sample spans about half a million distinct CDR3 sequences, about 25% being singletons. With 3 bases removed from V and 0 bases from J, the gap between germline ends came to 17 bases. CDR3 length: 17 residues. Germline lookup yields CDR1 LGHDT and CDR2 YNNKEL (reference sequence). This TCR derives from a human donor in good health. Some libraries in this study had Jurkat cell RNA spiked in. Sequenced material: naive CD8+ T cells from blood, with Jurkat cell RNA spiked in. Regarding subset: FACS-sorted CD8+CD4-CCR7+CD45RA+ naive T cells. The gene calls are TRBV3-1 and TRBJ1-1; no reliable D call. CDR3 residues: CASSHISAGILNTEAFF. CDR3 nucleotide sequence: TGTGCCAGCAGCCATATTTCAGCCGGAATATTGAACACTGAAGCTTTCTTT.